Following are 7 T cell receptor beta chains from one sample sequenced in a study of blood T cell repertoires in COVID-19. The data were produced by immunoSEQ multiplex PCR, yet TCRdb's version contains in-frame clones alone and is incomplete. This table has a few hundred thousand clones, 88% appearing once. What was sequenced was peripheral blood. Receptors were obtained from a man aged 18 to 35 with active or convalescent COVID-19.

This rearrangement joins TRBV6-1 to TRBJ1-1; D is undetermined. The CDR3 spans 15 residues. The V and J ends lost 2 bases and 1 base respectively, with 11 bases between them. Germline CDR1 is MNHNS and CDR2 is SASEGT. CDR3 in amino acids: CASSELTATNTEAFF. CDR3 sequence (DNA): TGTGCCAGCAGTGAACTAACAGCTACGAACACTGAAGCTTTCTTT.

This chain uses TRBV5-6 with TRBJ2-5, with 10 bases lining up with TRBD1. The CDR3 is 16 residues long. V lost 7 bases and J lost 4; bases outside the gene matches: 13. The germline gives CDR1 SGHDT, CDR2 YYEEEE. CDR3 sequence: CASGPDRGRFGETQYF. As DNA, the CDR3 is TGTGCCAGCGGACCCGACAGGGGGCGCTTCGGAGAGACCCAGTACTTC.

The V gene is TRBV19, the J gene TRBJ1-6, with 7 bases lining up with TRBD1. Germline CDR1 reads LNHDA; CDR2 reads SQIVND (reference sequence). V trimming: 5 bases; J trimming: 9 bases; junction bases outside the gene matches: 10. The CDR3 is made up of 15 amino acids. The CDR3 nucleotides are TGTGCCAGTAGTGACCGAAACAGGGGTCGTTCACCCCTCCACTTT. This encodes CASSDRNRGRSPLHF.

This sequence joins TRBV3-1 (or the pseudogene TRBV3-2) and TRBJ1-2, with 7 nucleotides matching TRBD1. Germline CDR1 LGHDT, CDR2 YNNKEL (reference sequence). There are 14 residues in the CDR3. V lost 7 bases and J lost 2; bases outside the gene matches: 7. The CDR3 bases are TGTGCCAGCACTAAAGGGGGACAGAACTATGGCTACACCTTC. This gives the protein CASTKGGQNYGYTF.

The genes are TRBV5-5 and TRBJ1-3, with D hard to call. The V gene lost 0 bases and the J gene lost 4 bases, with 11 bases spanning the gap. Germline V gene lookup returns CDR1 SGHKS and CDR2 YYEKEE (reference sequence). The CDR3 is 15 amino acids. The CDR3, as DNA: TGTGCCAGCAGCTTGGCCACTCGGGTCGGAAACACCATATATTTT. Protein sequence: CASSLATRVGNTIYF.

This clone was seen a few times. The J gene is TRBJ1-4, the V gene TRBV5-6, with TRBD1 matching over 11 bases. Trimming removed 5 bases from V and 6 bases from J; junction bases left unmatched: 6. Germline assignment: CDR1 SGHDT and CDR2 YYEEEE. The CDR3 spans 15 residues. This chain's CDR3 is CASRRVGQGDEKLFF. CDR3 nucleotide sequence: TGTGCCAGCAGGCGGGTGGGACAGGGGGATGAAAAACTGTTTTTT.

The chain couples TRBV23-1 to TRBJ2-2; possibly TRBD2 for D (5 bases). TRBV23-1 is an ORF for which the function is uncertain. The germline V and J ends were trimmed by 4 bases and 6 bases, with 21 bases remaining between them. The CDR3 is made up of 17 amino acids. CDR3 loop: CASSPNTKRRVAGELFF. Written as DNA, the CDR3 is TGCGCCAGCAGTCCCAACACGAAGAGGCGGGTCGCCGGGGAGCTGTTTTTT.